A single sample is the source of the 21 T cell receptor beta chains below, sequenced in a study of a mutant IDH1 vaccine in newly diagnosed glioma. Profiled with immunoSEQ multiplex PCR; TCRdb holds only in-frame clones, not every one. The table lists around 100,000 clones, 85% to 90% of them singletons. No antigen has been assigned to these receptors. This sample's time point: week 47, end of study. Topical imiquimod accompanied each vaccine dose, which consisted of 300 ug of mutant IDH1 20-mer peptide. The specimen comprised PBMCs, sampled from a glioma patient whose treatment included an IDH1 peptide vaccine. The receptors originated from a woman between 50 and 59 years old with glioma.

V gene TRBV7-8 combines with J gene TRBJ2-5; TRBD2 agrees at 9 bases. This CDR3 is 16 amino acids long. With 1 base clipped from V and 2 bases from J, the junction kept 5 bases outside the gene matches. Germline CDR1 and CDR2: SGHVS and FQNEAQ. This CDR3 is CASSLGAGGGQETQYF. The CDR3 DNA sequence: TGTGCCAGCAGCTTAGGGGCGGGAGGGGGGCAAGAGACCCAGTACTTC. The variable domain in full, with the rest retrieved from reference TRBV7-8 and TRBJ2-5, is GAGVSQSPRYKVAKRGQDVALRCDPISGHVSLFWYQQALGQGPEFLTYFQNEAQLDKSGLPSDRFFAERPEGSVSTLKIQRTQQEDSAVYLCASSLGAGGGQETQYFGPGTRLLVL.

The genes are TRBV7-3 and TRBJ1-2, with no clear D. Trimming took off 0 bases at V and 1 base at J, with 12 bases between the two ends. The CDR3 runs to 16 residues. Germline loops: CDR1 SGHTA, CDR2 FQGTGA. The CDR3 reads CASSLTYEAGNYGYTF. In DNA form, the CDR3 reads TGTGCCAGCAGCTTAACGTACGAGGCCGGTAACTATGGCTACACCTTC.

The chain links TRBV19 to TRBJ2-7; D may be TRBD2 (5 bases). CDR1 LNHDA and CDR2 SQIVND come from the germline V gene (reference sequence). Trimming pared 10 bases from V and 5 bases from J, leaving 18 bases between. The CDR3 extends over 13 amino acids. CDR3 loop: CATSQWETDEQYF. CDR3 nucleotide sequence: TGTGCCACCAGTCAGTGGGAGACCGACGAGCAGTACTTC.

This chain links TRBV28 with TRBJ1-1; a weak D match, TRBD1 (5 bases). Germline V gene sequence: CDR1 MDHEN, CDR2 SYDVKM. CDR3 length equals 13 residues. The V end lost 5 bases, the J end lost 11 bases, and 18 bases lay between the germline ends. DNA for the CDR3: TGTGCCAGCAGTACCGCGGCGGACACCGGGGCTTTCTTT. Translated: CASSTAADTGAFF.

The rearrangement uses TRBV6-6 and TRBJ1-1; D uncertain. The CDR3 contains 12 residues. V was shortened by 10 bases and J by 2 bases, with 11 bases between the two germline ends. Germline V gene sequence: CDR1 MNHNY, CDR2 SVGAGI (reference sequence). The CDR3, as DNA: TGTGCCACCTTTCGGTCAAACACTGAAGCTTTCTTT. It codes for CATFRSNTEAFF.

This clone was picked up a small number of times. The chain employs TRBV11-2 and TRBJ1-1; TRBD1 matches 9 bases. CDR3 size: 15 residues. CDR1 and CDR2 (germline): SGHAT, FQNNGV. J lost 7 bases, V lost 2 bases, and 8 bases had no gene match. Written as DNA, the CDR3 is TGTGCCAGCAGCTTAAGCGACAGGGGGAGAGTTGAAGCTTTCTTT. The encoded protein is CASSLSDRGRVEAFF.

The chain carries TRBV28 and TRBJ1-2, with D tentatively TRBD1 (5 bases). Trimming stripped 7 bases from V and 2 bases from J, with 11 bases between. The CDR3 runs 13 residues. CDR1 and CDR2 from the germline V gene are MDHEN and SYDVKM. CDR3 nucleotides: TGTGCCAGCATTCCTTGGGGGAACTATGGCTACACCTTC. This encodes CASIPWGNYGYTF.

This chain uses TRBV11-2 with TRBJ2-7, with a weak D call TRBD1 (5 bases). V gave up 0 bases and J gave up 4 bases, with 7 bases separating them. Looked up from germline, CDR1 is SGHAT and CDR2 is FQNNGV. CDR3 length equals 13 residues. This CDR3 is CASSLERGYEQYF. CDR3 DNA sequence: TGTGCCAGCAGCTTAGAAAGGGGTTACGAGCAGTACTTC.

The rearrangement links TRBV6-1 to TRBJ1-1, with a weak D call TRBD1 (6 bases). The CDR3 covers 12 residues. The germline V gene has CDR1 MNHNS and CDR2 SASEGT. V lost 10 bases to trimming and J lost 5 bases, with 14 bases between them. The DNA for the CDR3 is TGTGCCACCACAAGGGGGGGTACTGAAGCTTTCTTT. Its protein product is CATTRGGTEAFF.

The chain links TRBV27 to TRBJ2-2, with D hard to call. The germline V gene has CDR1 MNHEY and CDR2 SMNVEV (reference sequence). V was trimmed by 8 bases and J by 4 bases, leaving 11 bases between them. The CDR3 is 13 amino acids. Here the CDR3 DNA reads TGTGCCAGCGCAAAACCCTTCACCGGGGAGCTGTTTTTT. Protein product: CASAKPFTGELFF.

J is TRBJ1-2 and V is TRBV7-8; 8 bases are shared with TRBD1. The CDR3 is made up of 18 amino acids. CDR1 SGHVS and CDR2 FQNEAQ come from the germline V gene. The V and J ends lost 2 bases and 0 bases, in that order; junction bases with no gene match: 11. The CDR3 reads CASSLIRLRTGTNYGYTF. In DNA form, the CDR3 reads TGTGCCAGCAGCTTAATAAGGTTACGGACAGGGACTAACTATGGCTACACCTTC.

This chain uses TRBV9 with TRBJ1-1; 8 bases are a match to TRBD1. V shed 3 bases, J shed 5 bases, and the junction held 12 bases outside the gene matches. The CDR3 extends over 16 amino acids. Germline values: CDR1 SGDLS, CDR2 YYNGEE. The CDR3 loop reads CASSGGSTGAGTEAFF. The CDR3 nucleotides read TGTGCCAGCAGCGGAGGGTCGACAGGGGCGGGAACTGAAGCTTTCTTT. Filled out from reference TRBV9 and TRBJ1-1, the complete variable domain reads DSGVTQTPKHLITATGQRVTLRCSPRSGDLSVYWYQQSLDQGLQFLIQYYNGEERAKGNILERFSAQQFPDLHSELNLSSLELGDSALYFCASSGGSTGAGTEAFFGQGTRLTVV.

In nucleotides, the CDR3 is TGTGCTAGTGGTTTGGTACTGGGTCCGGGGCCCCTCCCCCAGCATTTT. It encodes CASGLVLGPGPLPQHF. This chain links TRBV12-5 with TRBJ1-5; possibly TRBD1 for D (5 bases). The V gene lost 0 bases and the J gene lost 10 bases, with 19 bases spanning the gap. In germline, CDR1 is LGHNT, CDR2 FRNRAP. This CDR3 region has 16 residues.

J is TRBJ2-2 and V is TRBV30; 12 nucleotides agree with TRBD2. Germline CDR1 and CDR2: GTSNPN and SVGIG (reference sequence). This CDR3 has 17 residues. The V gene end was trimmed by 5 bases and the J gene end by 7 bases; junction bases not matched to a gene: 14. This CDR3 is CAWVMTLAGGPGGELFF. Written as DNA, the CDR3 is TGTGCCTGGGTGATGACTCTAGCGGGAGGGCCCGGCGGGGAGCTGTTTTTT.

V and J are TRBV5-1 and TRBJ1-4; D unresolved. The V end lost 0 bases, the J end lost 8 bases, and 14 bases lay between the germline ends. Germline assignment: CDR1 SGHRS and CDR2 YFSETQ. The CDR3 is made up of 15 amino acids. The CDR3 DNA follows: TGCGCCAGCAGCTTGGCTTCACTCCTGGGGGAAAAACTGTTTTTT. As protein: CASSLASLLGEKLFF. The full variable domain, rest sourced from reference TRBV5-1 and TRBJ1-4, is KAGVTQTPRYLIKTRGQQVTLSCSPISGHRSVSWYQQTPGQGLQFLFEYFSETQRNKGNFPGRFSGRQFSNSRSEMNVSTLELGDSALYLCASSLASLLGEKLFFGSGTQLSVL.

This chain links TRBV5-1 with TRBJ2-7, with 10 bases aligning to TRBD1. The CDR3 sequence is 13 residues long. CDR1 is SGHRS, CDR2 YFSETQ, per germline. V gave up 5 bases and J gave up 7 bases; unmatched junction bases: 6. The CDR3 DNA reads TGCGCCAGCAGAGGGACAGGGGCAGTAGAGCAGTACTTC. It codes for CASRGTGAVEQYF. The variable domain in full, completed from reference TRBV5-1 and TRBJ2-7, reads KAGVTQTPRYLIKTRGQQVTLSCSPISGHRSVSWYQQTPGQGLQFLFEYFSETQRNKGNFPGRFSGRQFSNSRSEMNVSTLELGDSALYLCASRGTGAVEQYFGPGTRLTVT.

This clone was observed a single time. The chain uses TRBV9 and TRBJ1-2, with D unresolved. Germline assignment: CDR1 SGDLS and CDR2 YYNGEE. Trimming took off 4 bases at V and 7 bases at J, with 8 bases between the two ends. The CDR3 spans 11 residues. CDR3 region: CASSRPGGYTF. CDR3 coding DNA: TGTGCCAGCAGCCGCCCGGGTGGCTACACCTTC.

The chain carries TRBV5-1 and TRBJ2-2; D is perhaps TRBD2 (6 bases). V lost 4 bases, J lost 2 bases, and 12 bases lay in between. The germline gives CDR1 SGHRS, CDR2 YFSETQ. The CDR3 is made up of 15 amino acids. The CDR3 protein is CASSEGTVNTGELFF. The CDR3 nucleotides are TGCGCCAGCAGCGAGGGGACTGTAAACACCGGGGAGCTGTTTTTT.

This chain links TRBV9 with TRBJ1-1; the D is unclear. V was clipped by 0 bases and J by 6 bases, with 12 bases between them. The CDR3 has 14 amino acids. The germline CDR1 and CDR2 sequences are SGDLS and YYNGEE. This CDR3 reads CASSVEGNRAEAFF. CDR3 coding DNA: TGTGCCAGCAGCGTAGAAGGGAATAGGGCTGAAGCTTTCTTT. Filled out from reference TRBV9 and TRBJ1-1, the complete variable domain reads DSGVTQTPKHLITATGQRVTLRCSPRSGDLSVYWYQQSLDQGLQFLIQYYNGEERAKGNILERFSAQQFPDLHSELNLSSLELGDSALYFCASSVEGNRAEAFFGQGTRLTVV.

This sequence joins TRBV5-1 and TRBJ2-5; possible D gene TRBD1, 7 bases. This CDR3 contains 14 residues. The germline V gene has CDR1 SGHRS and CDR2 YFSETQ. V was cut by 4 bases and J by 5 bases, with 15 bases left in between. The DNA for the CDR3 is TGCGCCAGCAGCGAATCGACAGGGAGGGAGACCCAGTACTTC. It encodes CASSESTGRETQYF. The complete variable domain, with remaining parts taken from reference TRBV5-1 and TRBJ2-5, reads KAGVTQTPRYLIKTRGQQVTLSCSPISGHRSVSWYQQTPGQGLQFLFEYFSETQRNKGNFPGRFSGRQFSNSRSEMNVSTLELGDSALYLCASSESTGRETQYFGPGTRLLVL.

The chain has TRBV27 and TRBJ1-6, with D perhaps TRBD1 (5 bases). In germline, CDR1 is MNHEY, CDR2 SMNVEV (reference sequence). The CDR3 loop spans 18 amino acids. Trimming shortened V by 0 bases and J by 2 bases, and 14 bases separated the two germline ends. The CDR3 region is CASSLSSTGATYNSPLHF. The CDR3 bases are TGTGCCAGCAGTTTATCTAGTACAGGAGCCACCTATAATTCACCCCTCCACTTT.